The 15 T cell receptor beta chains given below trace back to one sample, sequenced in a study of immune cell composition in non-small cell lung cancer. Repertoires were generated with immunoSEQ multiplex PCR, while TCRdb's copy carries only in-frame clones and drops some. This sample carries 2,500 to 3,000 clones, over 80% of them seen once, and the ten largest clones take 38%. Sequences were obtained from lung tumor tissue. The source is a human donor with non-small cell lung cancer.

This chain connects TRBV6-5 to TRBJ1-1; D is ambiguous. V gave up 6 bases and J gave up 1 base, with 9 bases separating them. CDR3 length equals 13 residues. The germline gives CDR1 MNHEY, CDR2 SVGAGI. In nucleotides, the CDR3 is TGTGCCAGCAGCACAACATGGAACACTGAAGCTTTCTTT. It encodes CASSTTWNTEAFF.

This chain joins TRBV9 and TRBJ1-5; a weak D match, TRBD1 (6 bases). Per germline, CDR1 SGDLS and CDR2 YYNGEE. CDR3 length: 14 amino acids. V lost 4 bases and J lost 4, with 12 bases in between. The CDR3 DNA reads TGTGCCAGCAGCCCCGGGGGGGCAAATCAGCCCCAGCATTTT. It encodes CASSPGGANQPQHF.

The chain recombines TRBV18 with TRBJ2-7, with D unresolved. V was clipped by 6 bases and J by 4 bases, with 16 bases between them. This CDR3 is 14 amino acids long. Per germline, CDR1 KGHSH and CDR2 LQKENI. CDR3 in amino acids: CASSDGSVGYEQYF. In DNA, the CDR3 is TGTGCCAGCTCCGACGGGTCGGTCGGGTACGAGCAGTACTTC. Drawing the rest from reference TRBV18 and TRBJ2-7, the complete variable domain is NAGVMQNPRHLVRRRGQEARLRCSPMKGHSHVYWYRQLPEEGLKFMVYLQKENIIDESGMPKERFSAEFPKEGPSILRIQQVVRGDSAAYFCASSDGSVGYEQYFGPGTRLTVT.

Only one count was recorded for this clone. The rearrangement links TRBV6-5 to TRBJ2-7; 8 nucleotides agree with TRBD1. J gave up 0 bases and V 2 bases, and 3 bases lay outside the gene matches. Germline-derived CDR1 and CDR2 are MNHEY and SVGAGI. This CDR3 comprises 15 residues. This CDR3 is CASSYQGQASYEQYF. CDR3 nucleotide sequence: TGTGCCAGCAGTTACCAGGGACAGGCCTCCTACGAGCAGTACTTC.

The chain employs TRBV28 and TRBJ1-5, with D unresolved. V lost 2 bases to trimming and J lost 3 bases, with 14 bases between them. CDR1 and CDR2 from the germline V gene are MDHEN and SYDVKM. The CDR3 spans 16 residues. In nucleotides, the CDR3 is TGTGCCAGCAGTTTAAGTCTAGCTCTGACCAATCAGCCCCAGCATTTT. It is translated as CASSLSLALTNQPQHF.

Only a few counts were recorded for this clone. The V and J genes are TRBV18 and TRBJ1-1; the D gene is possibly TRBD1 (6 bases). The CDR3 extends over 15 amino acids. Trimming took off 0 bases at V and 0 bases at J, with 8 bases between the two ends. From germline, CDR1 is KGHSH and CDR2 LQKENI. The CDR3 reads CASSPPSGVNTEAFF. CDR3 bases: TGTGCCAGCTCACCACCTTCAGGGGTGAACACTGAAGCTTTCTTT.

V and J are TRBV6-5 and TRBJ1-6; D is undetermined. The CDR3 covers 13 residues. Trimming left V 9 bases short and J 7 bases short, with 13 bases between. Per germline, CDR1 MNHEY and CDR2 SVGAGI. The CDR3 here is CASHGLENSPLHF. The CDR3 bases are TGTGCCAGTCACGGACTTGAGAATTCACCCCTCCACTTT.

The V call is TRBV5-1, the J call TRBJ2-2; 10 nucleotides line up with TRBD1. CDR3 length: 17 residues. Germline CDR1 SGHRS, CDR2 YFSETQ. With V trimmed by 2 bases and J by 5 bases, 9 bases remained unmatched. The CDR3 DNA follows: TGCGCCAGCAGCTTTCGTCCGACAGGGGGCAAAACCGGGGAGCTGTTTTTT. Encoded protein: CASSFRPTGGKTGELFF.

The chain combines TRBV6-5 with TRBJ1-5; 9 bases fit TRBD1. CDR3 length equals 16 residues. V shed 4 bases, J shed 2 bases, and the junction held 6 bases outside the gene matches. Germline V gene data show CDR1 as MNHEY and CDR2 as SVGAGI. This chain's CDR3 is CASSSHRGRGNQPQHF. The CDR3 region has the DNA TGTGCCAGCAGTTCTCACAGGGGGCGCGGCAATCAGCCCCAGCATTTT.

The V and J genes are TRBV9 and TRBJ1-1; 9 positions agree with TRBD1. The CDR3 has 15 amino acids. The V gene's germline CDR1 is SGDLS and CDR2 YYNGEE. Trimming took 4 bases from V and 3 from J; bases not matched to a gene: 7. The CDR3 protein is CASSPQGAGHTEAFF. The CDR3 coding sequence is TGTGCCAGCAGCCCACAGGGGGCCGGACACACTGAAGCTTTCTTT.

This sequence joins TRBV9 and TRBJ1-2; 9 positions agree with TRBD1. Per the germline V gene, CDR1 is SGDLS and CDR2 is YYNGEE. CDR3 size: 15 residues. V was clipped by 2 bases and J by 8 bases; unmatched bases: 10. The CDR3 nucleotides are TGTGCCAGCAGCGTCGACGGGACAGGGATGTCGGGCTACACCTTC. Amino acids: CASSVDGTGMSGYTF.

The chain carries TRBV7-8 and TRBJ1-5; D call uncertain. Germline assignment: CDR1 SGHVS and CDR2 FQNEAQ. V lost 1 base and J 2 bases, leaving 6 bases between the germline ends. There are 14 residues in the CDR3. The CDR3 DNA is TGTGCCAGCAGCTTAGAAACTGGCAATCAGCCCCAGCATTTT. This codes for CASSLETGNQPQHF.

This clone was observed a handful of times. The chain employs TRBV19 and TRBJ2-7, with TRBD2 as a possible D gene (5 bases). The CDR3 consists of 17 residues. Germline values: CDR1 LNHDA, CDR2 SQIVND (reference sequence). The germline V and J ends were trimmed by 6 bases and 0 bases, with 21 bases remaining between them. The chain's CDR3 is CASSPKRSGIYSYEQYF. In DNA form, the CDR3 reads TGTGCCAGTAGCCCTAAAAGGAGCGGAATTTACTCCTACGAGCAGTACTTC. Filled out from reference TRBV19 and TRBJ2-7, the complete variable domain reads DGGITQSPKYLFRKEGQNVTLSCEQNLNHDAMYWYRQDPGQGLRLIYYSQIVNDFQKGDIAEGYSVSREKKESFPLTVTSAQKNPTAFYLCASSPKRSGIYSYEQYFGPGTRLTVT.

The chain combines TRBV5-1 with TRBJ2-7, with 9 bases fitting TRBD1. CDR1 SGHRS and CDR2 YFSETQ come from the germline V gene. V lost 4 bases and J lost 1; bases outside the gene matches: 6. There are 15 residues in the CDR3. The CDR3 spells CASSATGGQSYEQYF. CDR3 DNA: TGCGCCAGCAGCGCGACAGGGGGGCAGTCCTACGAGCAGTACTTC.

The J gene is TRBJ2-1, the V gene TRBV4-2; a possible D gene is TRBD1 (6 bases). The germline V gene encodes CDR1 LGHNA and CDR2 YNFKEQ. CDR3 length equals 16 residues. Trimming took off 0 bases at V and 3 bases at J, with 12 bases between the two ends. Written as DNA, the CDR3 is TGTGCCAGCAGCCAAGAAATCCCAGGGGTCTACAATGAGCAGTTCTTC. Residues: CASSQEIPGVYNEQFF.